These T cell receptor beta chains were read from a single sample in a study of T-cell reconstitution after alpha-beta-depleted transplantation in children. Each CDR3 protein is one row after TCRdb ran MiXCR on the PCR reads. Among about 980,000 distinct CDR3 sequences listed, about 29% were seen once. This specimen consisted of PBMCs, mostly from graft donor cells, obtained 360 days after TCRalphabeta/CD19-depleted stem cell transplant. Every receptor here comes from a boy under two years old who had a stem cell transplant for SCID, so the T cells may come from the graft donor. The CDR3 runs from the conserved cysteine through the conserved F or W. D genes are given only for firm matches. A row's size may be missing; if present it is once, few, many or a size class.

j_call | d_call | clone_size | v_call | cdr3_nt | cdr3_aa
TRBJ2-7 | TRBD1 | - | TRBV4-1 | TGCGCCAGCAGCCAAAGGATACTCGGACAGGCCTACGAGCAGTACTTC | CASSQRILGQAYEQYF
TRBJ2-3 | TRBD2 | - | TRBV12-3/TRBV12-4 | TGTGCCAGCAGTTTAGCGCCCCACATCGTAGCGGGGGGGCGAGTAGATACGCAGTATTTT | CASSLAPHIVAGGRVDTQYF
TRBJ2-7 | TRBD1 | - | TRBV12-3/TRBV12-4 | TGTGCCAGCAGTTTCCCTCTCGGACAGGGAGACTACGAGCAGTACTTC | CASSFPLGQGDYEQYF
TRBJ1-1 | TRBD1 | - | TRBV20-1 | TGCAGTGCCAAGAAGCCGGGACAGGGATTCACTGAAGCTTTCTTT | CSAKKPGQGFTEAFF
TRBJ2-7 | - | - | TRBV5-5 | TGTGCCAGCAGCTTGGCGTGGAGCTACGAGCAGTACTTC | CASSLAWSYEQYF
TRBJ1-4 | - | - | TRBV11-2 | TGTGCCAGCAGGGGATTGCGGATGACTAATGAAAAACTGTTTTTT | CASRGLRMTNEKLFF
TRBJ2-1 | - | - | TRBV7-9 | TGTGCCAGCACACCTCCCGGACTCTCCTACAATGAGCAGTTCTTC | CASTPPGLSYNEQFF
TRBJ2-7 | - | few | TRBV15 | TGTGCCACCAGCAGAACGCCCAGGGTTGGTCTCTACGAGCAGTACTTC | CATSRTPRVGLYEQYF
TRBJ1-5 | - | - | TRBV5-6 | TGTGCCAGCAGCTGGGGGACGCACCCGAATCAGCCCCAGCATTTT | CASSWGTHPNQPQHF
TRBJ2-1 | TRBD2 | few | TRBV20-1 | TGCAGTGCTAGCAGCGGGAGGTCCTACAATGAGCAGTTCTTC | CSASSGRSYNEQFF
TRBJ2-1 | - | few | TRBV20-1 | TGCAGTGCTAGAGGGGGGTTCACAGGGTTCAATGAGCAGTTCTTC | CSARGGFTGFNEQFF
TRBJ2-1 | - | - | TRBV5-6 | TGTGCCAGCAGCTTGGGGCCCACGGAGGATGAGCAGTTCTTC | CASSLGPTEDEQFF
TRBJ2-1 | - | few | TRBV5-1 | TGCGCCAGCAGCAGACTTACAATGGCCAATGAGCAGTTCTTC | CASSRLTMANEQFF
TRBJ2-1 | - | few | TRBV20-1 | TGCAGTGCTAGAGAAGGCCTAGCGCGATACAATGAGCAGTTCTTC | CSAREGLARYNEQFF
TRBJ2-7 | - | few | TRBV29-1 | TGCAGCGTTGTTGTTCGGGGTCGGTACGAGCAGTACTTC | CSVVVRGRYEQYF
TRBJ2-7 | TRBD1 | many | TRBV7-2 | TGTGCCAGCAGCCCGGGACAGGCGACCTACGAGCAGTACTTC | CASSPGQATYEQYF
TRBJ2-2 | - | - | TRBV12-3/TRBV12-4 | TGTGCCAGCAGCACCATCCAGGGTTCCGGGGAGCTGTTTTTT | CASSTIQGSGELFF
TRBJ2-2 | TRBD1 | few | TRBV10-3 | TGTGCCATCCGACCGTCGTGGGACAGGCCAAGGGGCGGGGAGCTGTTTTTT | CAIRPSWDRPRGGELFF